The clone carrying this TCR beta chain appeared a few times. A single record per CDR3 protein comes from TCRdb applying MiXCR to the 5' RACE reads. In the table there are about 550,000 distinct CDR3 sequences, over 15% of which are singletons. Trimming cost V 6 bases and J 2 bases; bases outside gene matches: 4. CDR3 size: 14 residues. Per the germline V gene, CDR1 is MNHEY and CDR2 is SMNVEV (reference sequence). The data were obtained in a study of T cells after yellow fever vaccination. The material sequenced was PBMCs, taken 15 days after the yellow fever booster vaccination. This clonotype was sampled from a man aged 25 to 40 who received the YFV17D yellow fever vaccine. The genes are TRBV27 and TRBJ2-1; 7 positions agree with TRBD1. CDR3: CASRYGTAYNEQFF. As DNA, the CDR3 is TGTGCCAGCAGATACGGGACAGCCTACAATGAGCAGTTCTTC.